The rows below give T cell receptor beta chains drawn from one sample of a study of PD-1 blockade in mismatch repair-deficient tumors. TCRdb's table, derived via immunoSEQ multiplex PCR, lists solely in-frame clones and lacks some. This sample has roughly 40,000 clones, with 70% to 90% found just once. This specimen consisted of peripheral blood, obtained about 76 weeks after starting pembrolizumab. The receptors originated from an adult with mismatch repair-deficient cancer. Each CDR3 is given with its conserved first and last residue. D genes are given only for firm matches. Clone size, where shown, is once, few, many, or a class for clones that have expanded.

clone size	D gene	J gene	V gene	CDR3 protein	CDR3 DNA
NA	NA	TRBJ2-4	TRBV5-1	CASSLSMDNIQYF	TGCGCCAGCAGCTTGAGTATGGATAACATTCAGTACTTC
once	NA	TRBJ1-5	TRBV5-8	CASSLGPYSNQPQHF	TGTGCCAGCAGCTTGGGGCCATATAGCAATCAGCCCCAGCATTTT
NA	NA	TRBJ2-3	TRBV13	CASSSERIRTDTQYF	TGTGCCAGCAGTTCTGAACGGATACGCACAGATACGCAGTATTTT
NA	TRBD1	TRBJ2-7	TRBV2	CASSEGQGSYEQYF	TGTGCCAGCAGTGAAGGACAGGGAAGCTACGAGCAGTACTTC
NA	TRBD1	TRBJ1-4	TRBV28	CASSGATGGEEKLFF	TGTGCCAGCAGTGGGGCGACAGGGGGCGAGGAAAAACTGTTTTTT
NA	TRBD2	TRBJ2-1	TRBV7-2	CASSRTSGAVDEQFF	TGTGCCAGCAGCCGTACTAGCGGAGCCGTGGATGAGCAGTTCTTC
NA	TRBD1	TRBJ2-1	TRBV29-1	CSVGTGVNEQFF	TGCAGCGTTGGGACAGGGGTCAATGAGCAGTTCTTC
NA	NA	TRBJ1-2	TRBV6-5	CASSAGLNYGYTF	TGTGCCAGCAGCGCGGGACTTAACTATGGCTACACCTTC
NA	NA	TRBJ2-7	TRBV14	CASSQAWGPRGAQYF	TGTGCCAGCAGCCAAGCTTGGGGACCGAGGGGGGCGCAGTACTTC
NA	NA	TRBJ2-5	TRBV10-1	CASSLNRQETQYF	TGCGCCAGCAGTCTGAACAGGCAAGAGACCCAGTACTTC